Below, 20 T cell receptor beta chains from the same sample are listed, as sequenced in a study of blood T cell repertoires in COVID-19. Repertoires were generated with immunoSEQ multiplex PCR, while TCRdb's copy carries only in-frame clones and drops some. Of some 450,000 clones detected, roughly 90% appear once; the ten largest clones hold more than 0.7%. The sequencing sample was made of peripheral blood. The receptors were gathered from a young man with COVID-19, enrolled during active disease.

This clone was seen just once. The gene calls are TRBV7-6 and TRBJ2-1, with TRBD2 matching over 7 bases. The germline V gene encodes CDR1 SGHVS and CDR2 FNYEAQ. The V gene end was trimmed by 0 bases and the J gene end by 3 bases; junction bases not matched to a gene: 8. The CDR3 is 17 residues long. The chain's CDR3 is CASSLAGAGKLYNEQFF. The CDR3 DNA reads as TGTGCCAGCAGCTTAGCGGGAGCGGGGAAGCTCTACAATGAGCAGTTCTTC.

V and J are TRBV6-1 and TRBJ1-5; TRBD1 might be the D (5 bases). The CDR3 has 14 residues. V was pared by 3 bases and J by 8 bases, with 14 bases between. CDR1 is MNHNS, CDR2 SASEGT, per germline. CDR3 loop: CASSDQGLFEPQHF. For the CDR3, the DNA is TGTGCCAGCAGTGACCAGGGATTGTTTGAGCCCCAGCATTTT.

About this clone: This same CDR3 is encoded by further DNA sequences in the sample. The chain uses TRBV9 and TRBJ1-1; weak D call: TRBD1 (6 bases). V was pared by 0 bases and J by 3 bases, with 6 bases between. Germline CDR1 and CDR2: SGDLS and YYNGEE. The CDR3 runs 13 residues. The CDR3 protein is CASSVEGDTEAFF. The CDR3, as DNA: TGTGCCAGCAGCGTAGAGGGGGACACTGAAGCTTTCTTT.

V and J are TRBV20-1 and TRBJ1-2; no definite D call. This CDR3 region has 11 residues. V was cut by 2 bases and J by 4 bases, with 5 bases left in between. Germline V lookup: CDR1 DFQATT, CDR2 SNEGSKA (reference sequence). CDR3 loop: CSARPVYGYTF. Here the CDR3 DNA reads TGCAGTGCTAGACCGGTCTATGGCTACACCTTC.

The chain is built from TRBV15 and TRBJ1-2; possible D gene TRBD1, 6 bases. CDR1 LNHNV and CDR2 YYDKDF come from the germline V gene (reference sequence). CDR3 size: 12 residues. V was clipped by 5 bases and J by 8 bases, with 12 bases between them. The DNA for the CDR3 is TGTGCCACCAGCCCAAGGGGGGGCGGCTACACCTTC. Translated, it gives CATSPRGGGYTF. The full variable domain, rest sourced from reference TRBV15 and TRBJ1-2, is DAMVIQNPRYQVTQFGKPVTLSCSQTLNHNVMYWYQQKSSQAPKLLFHYYDKDFNNEADTPDNFQSRRPNTSFCFLDIRSPGLGDTAMYLCATSPRGGGYTFGSGTRLTVV.

This sequence joins TRBV7-9 and TRBJ2-7; 7 bases align to TRBD1. V gave up 5 bases and J gave up 6 bases; unmatched junction bases: 4. The CDR3 extends over 12 amino acids. Germline V CDR1 and CDR2: SEHNR, FQNEAQ (reference sequence). The CDR3 sequence: CASSTRQGEQYF. In DNA, the CDR3 is TGTGCCAGCAGCACGAGACAGGGCGAGCAGTACTTC.

The chain couples TRBV5-1 to TRBJ2-7; 7 bases line up with TRBD1. CDR3 length: 14 amino acids. The V gene end was trimmed by 3 bases and the J gene end by 2 bases; junction bases not matched to a gene: 5. Germline V gene data show CDR1 as SGHRS and CDR2 as YFSETQ. CDR3 region: CASSSGQTTYEQYF. The CDR3 DNA reads as TGCGCCAGCAGCTCGGGACAGACCACCTACGAGCAGTACTTC.

The V and J genes are TRBV6-5 and TRBJ2-7, with TRBD2 as a possible D gene (6 bases). Germline V CDR1 and CDR2: MNHEY, SVGAGI. The germline V and J ends were trimmed by 6 bases and 6 bases, with 18 bases remaining between them. This CDR3 is built from 14 residues. CDR3 DNA: TGTGCCAGCAGCCCCGGGACTCCCCTAGCCGAGCAGTACTTC. Protein: CASSPGTPLAEQYF.

V gene TRBV2 combines with J gene TRBJ2-7, with 11 bases that match TRBD2. Germline-derived CDR1 and CDR2 are SNHLY and FYNNEI. The length of the CDR3 is 14 residues. V lost 7 bases to trimming and J lost 9 bases; unmatched junction nucleotides: 11. In nucleotides, the CDR3 is TGTGCCAGCATGAATGGACTAGCGGGCCGGGGGCAGTACTTC. Translating gives CASMNGLAGRGQYF.

The J gene is TRBJ1-3, the V gene TRBV7-9, with D tentatively TRBD1 (5 bases). CDR3 length equals 14 residues. Germline CDR1 is SEHNR and CDR2 is FQNEAQ (reference sequence). Trimming took off 5 bases at V and 5 bases at J, with 13 bases between the two ends. CDR3 loop: CASSQGASRNTIYF. The CDR3 DNA follows: TGTGCCAGCAGCCAAGGGGCCAGTCGAAACACCATATATTTT.

V is TRBV24-1 and J is TRBJ2-1; 7 bases map to TRBD2. This CDR3 contains 16 residues. CDR1 and CDR2 from the germline V gene are KGHDR and SFDVKD. V lost 4 bases and J lost 0; bases outside the gene matches: 5. CDR3 in DNA: TGTGCCACCAGTGACCCACGGGAGGACTCCTACAATGAGCAGTTCTTC. It translates to CATSDPREDSYNEQFF.

V gene TRBV5-1 combines with J gene TRBJ2-1; D is unclear. The V gene lost 4 bases and the J gene lost 6 bases, with 8 bases spanning the gap. The CDR3 extends over 12 amino acids. CDR1 and CDR2 (germline): SGHRS, YFSETQ. CDR3 in amino acids: CASSGPANEQFF. CDR3 sequence (DNA): TGCGCCAGCAGCGGCCCCGCCAATGAGCAGTTCTTC.

CDR3 amino acids: CASSLNFVQGDWFF. The CDR3 coding sequence is TGTGCCAGCAGCTTAAATTTTGTACAGGGTGATTGGTTCTTC. The chain employs TRBV11-2 and TRBJ2-1; perhaps TRBD1 as D (6 bases). The CDR3 consists of 14 residues. The V gene lost 2 bases and the J gene lost 15 bases, with 20 bases spanning the gap. The germline CDR1 and CDR2 sequences are SGHAT and FQNNGV.

The genes are TRBV27 and TRBJ1-2; D not certain. Germline values: CDR1 MNHEY, CDR2 SMNVEV (reference sequence). V was cut by 2 bases and J by 3 bases, with 7 bases left in between. This CDR3 has 13 amino acids. CDR3 DNA: TGTGCCAGCAGTTTAGGCAGATACTATGGCTACACCTTC. Protein product: CASSLGRYYGYTF.

The rearrangement links TRBV7-3 to TRBJ2-1, with TRBD2 identical over 13 bases. The V gene end was trimmed by 5 bases and the J gene end by 6 bases; junction bases not matched to a gene: 10. Germline CDR1 and CDR2: SGHTA and FQGTGA. The CDR3 is made up of 17 amino acids. CDR3 residues: CASSLTWRTSGSNEQFF. The CDR3 coding sequence is TGTGCCAGCAGCCTGACTTGGAGGACTAGCGGGAGCAATGAGCAGTTCTTC.

On this clone itself: The sample carries other DNA sequences with the same CDR3. V usage is TRBV19 and J usage is TRBJ1-5, with 9 positions matching TRBD1. Trimming cost V 3 bases and J 7 bases; bases outside gene matches: 4. This CDR3 is 14 amino acids long. Germline CDR1 and CDR2: LNHDA and SQIVND (reference sequence). CDR3 loop: CASSIRGQGQPQHF. For the CDR3, the DNA is TGTGCCAGTAGTATTCGGGGACAGGGACAGCCCCAGCATTTT.

CDR3 nucleotides: TGTGCCAGCGTTGAACCAGGTTCACCCCTCCACTTT. Its translation is CASVEPGSPLHF. The V and J genes are TRBV6-5 and TRBJ1-6; D call uncertain. Germline-derived CDR1 and CDR2 are MNHEY and SVGAGI. Trimming left V 8 bases short and J 9 bases short, with 11 bases between. CDR3 length: 12 residues.

The chain has TRBV6-9 and TRBJ1-2; perhaps TRBD1 as D (6 bases). The CDR3 runs to 16 residues. Trimming took 0 bases from V and 0 from J, leaving 11 bases between them. From germline, CDR1 is MNHGY and CDR2 SVAAGI. CDR3 region: CASSYSWTATNYGYTF. The CDR3 DNA follows: TGTGCCAGCAGTTATTCGTGGACAGCCACTAACTATGGCTACACCTTC.

The chain combines TRBV6-5 with TRBJ1-2; TRBD1 aligns across 9 bases. V was pared by 5 bases and J by 2 bases, with 6 bases of the junction left unmatched. The germline CDR1 and CDR2 sequences are MNHEY and SVGAGI. The CDR3 spans 15 residues. This CDR3 reads CASSLGQGINYGYTF. In DNA form, the CDR3 reads TGTGCCAGCAGTCTTGGACAGGGGATAAACTATGGCTACACCTTC.

The chain links TRBV7-2 to TRBJ2-3, with 7 bases identical to TRBD2. The J segment lost 5 bases and the V segment lost 2 bases, leaving 7 bases of the junction unmatched. This CDR3 is 15 amino acids long. The germline V gene has CDR1 SGHTA and CDR2 FQGNSA. The CDR3 sequence: CASSLSRERKDTQYF. The CDR3 DNA sequence: TGTGCCAGCAGCTTATCGCGGGAGAGGAAAGATACGCAGTATTTT. The complete variable domain, with remaining parts taken from reference TRBV7-2 and TRBJ2-3, reads GAGVSQSPSNKVTEKGKDVELRCDPISGHTALYWYRQSLGQGLEFLIYFQGNSAPDKSGLPSDRFSAERTGGSVSTLTIQRTQQEDSAVYLCASSLSRERKDTQYFGPGTRLTVL.